These 31 T cell receptor beta chains were sequenced from one sample in a study of cytomegalovirus exposure and HLA in healthy donors. The repertoire was sequenced with immunoSEQ multiplex PCR; TCRdb's copy has only in-frame clones and lacks some. Of about 110,000 clones in the sample, roughly 88% are singletons; the top ten hold 1.4%. Sequencing was done on a sample of PBMCs. These receptors were collected from a woman aged 25-40 years in good health and CMV-seropositive.

This clone was seen a single time. The chain is built from TRBV9 and TRBJ1-2; 10 nucleotides align to TRBD1. The germline CDR1 and CDR2 sequences are SGDLS and YYNGEE. The length of the CDR3 is 13 residues. V gave up 0 bases and J gave up 7 bases; unmatched junction bases: 0. CDR3 protein: CASSVGQGAGYTF. As DNA, the CDR3 is TGTGCCAGCAGCGTAGGACAGGGGGCTGGCTACACCTTC.

The chain uses TRBV7-7 and TRBJ2-3; possible D gene TRBD1, 5 bases. The CDR3 length is 13 residues. The V gene lost 5 bases and the J gene lost 3 bases, with 9 bases spanning the gap. Germline CDR1 is SSHAT and CDR2 is FNYEAQ (reference sequence). Here the CDR3 reads CASSPGPTDTQYF. In DNA, the CDR3 is TGTGCCAGCAGCCCAGGGCCGACAGATACGCAGTATTTT.

The genes are TRBV4-1 and TRBJ1-4; no reliable D call. V lost 4 bases, J lost 5 bases, and 11 bases lay in between. The CDR3 has 14 amino acids. Germline CDR1 and CDR2: MGHRA and YSYEKL. The CDR3 coding sequence is TGCGCCAGCAGCCCGCCGTTGAGGAATGAAAAACTGTTTTTT. Amino acid sequence: CASSPPLRNEKLFF.

The chain recombines TRBV4-1 with TRBJ1-6; D unclear. CDR1 is MGHRA and CDR2 is YSYEKL in the germline V gene. The V gene lost 1 base and the J gene lost 4 bases, with 5 bases spanning the gap. This CDR3 comprises 14 residues. CDR3 in amino acids: CASSQGAYNSPLHF. The CDR3 coding sequence is TGCGCCAGCAGCCAAGGGGCGTATAATTCACCCCTCCACTTT.

In its sample, this clone was seen a few times. V gene TRBV18 combines with J gene TRBJ2-7; D remains ambiguous. Germline V gene sequence: CDR1 KGHSH, CDR2 LQKENI. V was trimmed by 2 bases and J by 2 bases, leaving 10 bases between them. The CDR3 runs 14 residues. The CDR3 DNA reads as TGTGCCAGCTCACCAGTGGCAGGCGCCTACGAGCAGTACTTC. Protein sequence: CASSPVAGAYEQYF.

The chain has TRBV9 and TRBJ2-2; TRBD2 matches at 8 bases. This CDR3 is built from 16 residues. The germline V gene has CDR1 SGDLS and CDR2 YYNGEE. Trimming removed 0 bases from V and 4 bases from J; junction bases left unmatched: 5. The CDR3: CASSVEYGRGTGELFF. CDR3 bases: TGTGCCAGCAGCGTAGAATACGGGAGGGGCACCGGGGAGCTGTTTTTT.

This clone was counted a single time. The V and J genes are TRBV2 and TRBJ2-5; 9 bases are a match to TRBD2. The CDR3 is 16 residues long. After removal of 8 bases from V and 5 bases from J, the junction contained 15 bases not matched to a gene. Germline CDR1 SNHLY, CDR2 FYNNEI. The CDR3 is CASRFETAGGSETQYF. In nucleotides, the CDR3 is TGTGCCAGCCGTTTCGAGACGGCGGGAGGGAGTGAGACCCAGTACTTC.

The chain uses TRBV18 and TRBJ1-3; D is uncertain. Germline V gene sequence: CDR1 KGHSH, CDR2 LQKENI. V lost 1 base and J 4 bases, leaving 11 bases between the germline ends. This CDR3 contains 15 residues. The CDR3 region is CASSPLSGEGNTIYF. In DNA form, the CDR3 reads TGTGCCAGCTCACCACTGAGCGGAGAAGGAAACACCATATATTTT. The variable domain in full, with the rest retrieved from reference TRBV18 and TRBJ1-3, is NAGVMQNPRHLVRRRGQEARLRCSPMKGHSHVYWYRQLPEEGLKFMVYLQKENIIDESGMPKERFSAEFPKEGPSILRIQQVVRGDSAAYFCASSPLSGEGNTIYFGEGSWLTVV.

The V call is TRBV5-6, the J call TRBJ2-3; tentative D call: TRBD2 (6 bases). This CDR3 has 12 amino acids. Germline-derived CDR1 and CDR2 are SGHDT and YYEEEE. CDR3 residues: CSSGRSTDTQYF. DNA of the CDR3: TGTTCTTCAGGGAGGTCCACAGATACGCAGTATTTT.

The V and J genes are TRBV5-1 and TRBJ2-6, with D perhaps TRBD1 (6 bases). Trimming removed 3 bases from V and 12 bases from J, with 19 bases in between. This CDR3 region has 15 residues. CDR1 SGHRS and CDR2 YFSETQ come from the germline V gene. The CDR3 DNA reads TGCGCCAGCAGCTCCACAACGACAGGTCTTGGCGTCCTGACTTTC. Amino acid sequence: CASSSTTTGLGVLTF.

The chain is built from TRBV18 and TRBJ2-2; D remains unclear. The germline V and J ends were trimmed by 3 bases and 4 bases, with 6 bases remaining between them. In germline, CDR1 is KGHSH, CDR2 LQKENI. This CDR3 comprises 13 residues. The CDR3 here is CASSPELTGELFF. The CDR3 DNA reads as TGTGCCAGCTCACCCGAACTCACCGGGGAGCTGTTTTTT.

The V and J genes are TRBV9 and TRBJ1-4; D possibly corresponds to TRBD1 (6 bases). Germline V lookup: CDR1 SGDLS, CDR2 YYNGEE. The CDR3 length is 14 residues. V dropped 0 bases and J dropped 5 bases, with 8 bases sitting between them. This chain's CDR3 is CASSVDRANEKLFF. CDR3 bases: TGTGCCAGCAGCGTAGACAGGGCCAATGAAAAACTGTTTTTT.

The chain recombines TRBV25-1 with TRBJ1-1; TRBD1 aligns across 7 bases. Germline trimming cut 3 bases from V and 12 bases from J; bases unmatched to any gene: 4. The CDR3 extends over 11 amino acids. CDR1 is MGHDK and CDR2 is SYGVNS in the germline V gene. CDR3 sequence reads: CASSEGTASFF. The CDR3, as DNA: TGTGCCAGCAGTGAGGGGACAGCGTCTTTCTTT.

The CDR3 nucleotides are TGCGCCAGCAGCTTGCAGGGGGCGAACACTGAAGCTTTCTTT. As protein: CASSLQGANTEAFF. The chain recombines TRBV5-1 with TRBJ1-1; 8 bases are shared with TRBD1. The CDR3 runs 14 residues. With 1 base clipped from V and 1 base from J, the junction kept 0 bases outside the gene matches. CDR1 is SGHRS, CDR2 YFSETQ, per germline.

V and J are TRBV5-1 and TRBJ1-1; D possibly corresponds to TRBD1 (5 bases). With 0 bases removed from V and 4 bases from J, the gap between germline ends came to 13 bases. Germline-derived CDR1 and CDR2 are SGHRS and YFSETQ. This CDR3 comprises 15 residues. DNA for the CDR3: TGCGCCAGCAGCTTGGGACACCGGGGGGTCACTGAAGCTTTCTTT. This encodes CASSLGHRGVTEAFF. Variable domain in full (rest from reference TRBV5-1 and TRBJ1-1): KAGVTQTPRYLIKTRGQQVTLSCSPISGHRSVSWYQQTPGQGLQFLFEYFSETQRNKGNFPGRFSGRQFSNSRSEMNVSTLELGDSALYLCASSLGHRGVTEAFFGQGTRLTVV.

This clone was counted between two and nine times. This chain joins TRBV7-9 and TRBJ2-3; D unresolved. CDR3 length: 12 residues. V gave up 5 bases and J gave up 3 bases, with 6 bases separating them. Germline CDR1 and CDR2: SEHNR and FQNEAQ (reference sequence). CDR3 sequence: CASSPETDTQYF. DNA of the CDR3: TGTGCCAGCAGCCCCGAGACAGATACGCAGTATTTT.

The rearrangement links TRBV6-1 to TRBJ2-3; D ambiguous. CDR1 MNHNS and CDR2 SASEGT come from the germline V gene. This CDR3 region has 14 residues. The germline V and J ends were trimmed by 7 bases and 11 bases, with 22 bases remaining between them. CDR3 region: CASIRTQELGVQYF. Written as DNA, the CDR3 is TGTGCCAGCATCCGAACGCAGGAACTCGGTGTGCAGTATTTT.

The V gene is TRBV7-9, the J gene TRBJ2-5; 7 bases align to TRBD1. Trimming removed 6 bases from V and 2 bases from J; junction bases left unmatched: 6. The germline CDR1 and CDR2 sequences are SEHNR and FQNEAQ (reference sequence). CDR3 length: 14 amino acids. CDR3 amino acids: CASRPGTVQETQYF. Here the CDR3 DNA reads TGTGCCAGCAGACCCGGGACAGTTCAAGAGACCCAGTACTTC.

The V call is TRBV27, the J call TRBJ2-3; TRBD1 is a possible D gene (5 bases). Germline CDR1 and CDR2: MNHEY and SMNVEV (reference sequence). V dropped 7 bases and J dropped 0 bases, with 17 bases sitting between them. The CDR3 is 16 amino acids. CDR3 region: CASKKQVTSSTDTQYF. The CDR3 DNA sequence: TGTGCCAGCAAAAAACAGGTTACCTCTAGCACAGATACGCAGTATTTT.

The gene calls are TRBV18 and TRBJ2-1; 11 bases fit TRBD2. Germline V CDR1 and CDR2: KGHSH, LQKENI. The J segment lost 4 bases and the V segment lost 3 bases, leaving 5 bases of the junction unmatched. There are 16 residues in the CDR3. The CDR3 coding sequence is TGTGCCAGCTCACCGAAGACTAGCGGGGAATACAATGAGCAGTTCTTC. This encodes CASSPKTSGEYNEQFF.

J is TRBJ2-1 and V is TRBV20-1; D is unresolved. Germline values: CDR1 DFQATT, CDR2 SNEGSKA (reference sequence). V was trimmed by 6 bases and J by 9 bases, leaving 6 bases between them. The CDR3 sequence is 9 residues long. CDR3 protein: CSALPEQFF. The CDR3 nucleotides are TGCAGTGCCCTACCTGAGCAGTTCTTC.

CDR3 nucleotides: TGTGCCAGCAGCTTCAGGGACAGGGGTCCATCCTACGAGCAGTACTTC. Translated: CASSFRDRGPSYEQYF. This chain joins TRBV5-5 and TRBJ2-7; 10 nucleotides line up with TRBD1. V lost 2 bases to trimming and J lost 1 base; unmatched junction nucleotides: 6. Germline loops: CDR1 SGHKS, CDR2 YYEKEE (reference sequence). The CDR3 has 16 amino acids.

The gene calls are TRBV9 and TRBJ2-1; weak D call: TRBD2 (5 bases). The germline V gene has CDR1 SGDLS and CDR2 YYNGEE. Deletions cut 3 bases from V and 4 bases from J, with 14 bases between. The CDR3 is 15 amino acids. CDR3 amino acids: CASSGRVKEYNEQFF. DNA of the CDR3: TGTGCCAGCAGCGGGCGGGTTAAGGAGTACAATGAGCAGTTCTTC.

The chain recombines TRBV5-1 with TRBJ2-7; D is undetermined. Germline V gene data show CDR1 as SGHRS and CDR2 as YFSETQ. Trimming stripped 4 bases from V and 1 base from J, with 3 bases between. The CDR3 loop spans 11 amino acids. The CDR3 nucleotides are TGCGCCAGCAGCCCTTCCTACGAGCAGTACTTC. Translation gives CASSPSYEQYF.

The rearrangement uses TRBV5-6 and TRBJ2-7, with D possibly TRBD2 on 5 matching bases. The germline gives CDR1 SGHDT, CDR2 YYEEEE. CDR3 length: 14 residues. Between the trimmed V and J ends, which lost 4 bases and 1 base, there was a span of 12 bases. The CDR3 sequence is CASSPAGISYEQYF. CDR3 coding DNA: TGTGCCAGCAGCCCCGCGGGTATATCCTACGAGCAGTACTTC. The whole variable domain, filled in from reference TRBV5-6 and TRBJ2-7, reads DAGVTQSPTHLIKTRGQQVTLRCSPKSGHDTVSWYQQALGQGPQFIFQYYEEEERQRGNFPDRFSGHQFPNYSSELNVNALLLGDSALYLCASSPAGISYEQYFGPGTRLTVT.

V gene TRBV30 combines with J gene TRBJ2-3; TRBD2 matches 7 bases. The CDR3 length is 15 residues. Germline CDR1 is GTSNPN and CDR2 is SVGIG (reference sequence). V gave up 3 bases and J gave up 2 bases; unmatched junction bases: 8. The chain's CDR3 is CAWSPGGGLTDTQYF. CDR3 bases: TGTGCCTGGAGCCCGGGGGGTGGGCTCACAGATACGCAGTATTTT.

This clone was found once. The V gene is TRBV6-5, the J gene TRBJ2-5, with 9 positions matching TRBD2. The CDR3 runs 14 residues. V was pared by 5 bases and J by 5 bases, with 6 bases of the junction left unmatched. CDR1 is MNHEY, CDR2 SVGAGI, per germline. CDR3 loop: CASSLAGRWETQYF. In DNA, the CDR3 is TGTGCCAGCAGTCTAGCGGGAAGATGGGAGACCCAGTACTTC.

The rearrangement uses TRBV9 and TRBJ1-1; D is ambiguous. Germline V lookup: CDR1 SGDLS, CDR2 YYNGEE. The ends were cut back, 4 bases at V and 0 bases at J, with 13 bases in the middle. The CDR3 spans 15 residues. The CDR3: CASSQLGRLNTEAFF. Written as DNA, the CDR3 is TGTGCCAGCAGCCAACTTGGGAGATTGAACACTGAAGCTTTCTTT. The full variable domain, its missing parts supplied by reference TRBV9 and TRBJ1-1, is DSGVTQTPKHLITATGQRVTLRCSPRSGDLSVYWYQQSLDQGLQFLIQYYNGEERAKGNILERFSAQQFPDLHSELNLSSLELGDSALYFCASSQLGRLNTEAFFGQGTRLTVV.

The table lists this clone with a count of one. The gene calls are TRBV10-3 and TRBJ2-7; 11 bases match TRBD1. Germline V gene data show CDR1 as ENHRY and CDR2 as SYGVKD. The CDR3 is 15 amino acids. The V segment lost 10 bases and the J segment 4 bases; nucleotides outside the gene matches: 12. Here the CDR3 DNA reads TGTGCCACTCTTGATCGGACAGGGGGCGCGTACGAGCAGTACTTC. Amino acids: CATLDRTGGAYEQYF.

The genes are TRBV27 and TRBJ2-2, with D possibly matching TRBD1 (6 bases). The germline V gene has CDR1 MNHEY and CDR2 SMNVEV (reference sequence). Trimming took off 7 bases at V and 8 bases at J, with 14 bases between the two ends. CDR3 length: 13 amino acids. The CDR3 bases are TGTGCCAGCAAGCTAGGGGGTCGAGGGGAGCTGTTTTTT. Its translation is CASKLGGRGELFF.

The genes are TRBV28 and TRBJ1-5; perhaps TRBD1 as D (5 bases). V dropped 5 bases and J dropped 6 bases, with 14 bases sitting between them. Germline CDR1 reads MDHEN; CDR2 reads SYDVKM. The CDR3 length is 14 residues. The CDR3 here is CASSPTSGFQPQHF. In DNA form, the CDR3 reads TGTGCCAGCAGTCCCACCTCAGGGTTTCAGCCCCAGCATTTT.